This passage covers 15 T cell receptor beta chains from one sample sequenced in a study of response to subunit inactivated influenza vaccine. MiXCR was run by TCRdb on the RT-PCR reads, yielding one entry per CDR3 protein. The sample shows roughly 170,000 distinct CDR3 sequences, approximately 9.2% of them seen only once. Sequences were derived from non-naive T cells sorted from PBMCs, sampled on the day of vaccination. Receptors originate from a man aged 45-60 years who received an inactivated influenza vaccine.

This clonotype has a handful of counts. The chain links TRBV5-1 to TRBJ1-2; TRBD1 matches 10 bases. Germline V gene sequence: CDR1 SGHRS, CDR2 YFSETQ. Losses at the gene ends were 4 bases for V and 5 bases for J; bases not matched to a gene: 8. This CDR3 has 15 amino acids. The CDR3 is CASSGSDRGGYGYTF. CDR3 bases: TGCGCCAGCAGCGGCTCGGACAGGGGGGGATATGGCTACACCTTC.

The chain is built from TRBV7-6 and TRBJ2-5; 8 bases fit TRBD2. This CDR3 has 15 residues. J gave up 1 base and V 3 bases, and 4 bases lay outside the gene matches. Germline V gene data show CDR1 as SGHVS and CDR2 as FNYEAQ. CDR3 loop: CASSFIAGSQETQYF. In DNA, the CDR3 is TGTGCCAGCAGCTTTATAGCGGGATCCCAAGAGACCCAGTACTTC.

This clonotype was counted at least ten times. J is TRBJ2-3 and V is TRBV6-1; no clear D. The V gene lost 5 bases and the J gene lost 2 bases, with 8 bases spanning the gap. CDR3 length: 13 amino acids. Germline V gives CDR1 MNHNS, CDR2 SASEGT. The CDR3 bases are TGTGCCAGCAGTCCCCTATACACAGATACGCAGTATTTT. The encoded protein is CASSPLYTDTQYF.

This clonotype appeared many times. DNA of the CDR3: TGTGCCAGCAGTGAGGTGGGGGTAACGAGCTCCTACGAGCAGTACTTC. It codes for CASSEVGVTSSYEQYF. This sequence joins TRBV12-3 or TRBV12-4 and TRBJ2-7; D assignment may be TRBD1 or TRBD2 (5 bases each). CDR3 length equals 16 residues. Trimming left V 5 bases short and J 0 bases short, with 17 bases between.

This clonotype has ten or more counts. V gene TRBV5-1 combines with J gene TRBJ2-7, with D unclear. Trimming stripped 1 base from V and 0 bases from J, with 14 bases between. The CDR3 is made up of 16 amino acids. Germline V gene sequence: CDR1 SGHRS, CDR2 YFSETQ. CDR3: CASSLSPAENSYEQYF. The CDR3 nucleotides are TGCGCCAGCAGCTTGAGTCCAGCAGAGAACTCCTACGAGCAGTACTTC.

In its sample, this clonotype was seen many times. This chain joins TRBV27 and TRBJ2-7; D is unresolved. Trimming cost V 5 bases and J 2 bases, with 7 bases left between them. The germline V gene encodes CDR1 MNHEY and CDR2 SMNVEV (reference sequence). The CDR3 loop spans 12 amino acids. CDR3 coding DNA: TGTGCCAGCAGTCACGTTCCCTACGAGCAGTACTTC. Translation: CASSHVPYEQYF.

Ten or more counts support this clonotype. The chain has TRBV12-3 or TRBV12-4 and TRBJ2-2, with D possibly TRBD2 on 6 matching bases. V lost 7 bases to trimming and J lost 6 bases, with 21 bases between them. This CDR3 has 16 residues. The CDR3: CASKAPGAGASGELFF. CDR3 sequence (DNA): TGTGCCAGCAAAGCCCCGGGAGCCGGCGCTTCCGGGGAGCTGTTTTTT.

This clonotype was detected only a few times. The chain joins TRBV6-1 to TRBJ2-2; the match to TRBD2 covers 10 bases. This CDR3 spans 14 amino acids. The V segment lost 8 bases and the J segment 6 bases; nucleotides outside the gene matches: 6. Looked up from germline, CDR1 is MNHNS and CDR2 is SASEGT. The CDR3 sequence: CASRTSGVSGELFF. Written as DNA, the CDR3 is TGTGCCAGCCGAACTAGCGGGGTCTCCGGGGAGCTGTTTTTT.

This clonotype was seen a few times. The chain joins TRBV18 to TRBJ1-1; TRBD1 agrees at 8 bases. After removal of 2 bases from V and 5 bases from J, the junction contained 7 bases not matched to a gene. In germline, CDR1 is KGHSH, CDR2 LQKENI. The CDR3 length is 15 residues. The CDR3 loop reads CASSPRQGMGTEAFF. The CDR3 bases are TGTGCCAGCTCACCAAGACAGGGGATGGGGACTGAAGCTTTCTTT.

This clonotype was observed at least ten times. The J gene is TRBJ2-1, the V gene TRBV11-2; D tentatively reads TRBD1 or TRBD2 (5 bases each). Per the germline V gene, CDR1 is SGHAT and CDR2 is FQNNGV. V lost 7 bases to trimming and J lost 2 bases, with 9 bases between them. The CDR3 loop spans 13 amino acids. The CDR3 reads CASKTGPYNEQFF. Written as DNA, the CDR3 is TGTGCCAGCAAAACGGGACCCTACAATGAGCAGTTCTTC. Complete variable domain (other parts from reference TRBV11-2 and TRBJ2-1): EAGVAQSPRYKIIEKRQSVAFWCNPISGHATLYWYQQILGQGPKLLIQFQNNGVVDDSQLPKDRFSAERLKGVDSTLKIQPAKLEDSAVYLCASKTGPYNEQFFGPGTRLTVL.

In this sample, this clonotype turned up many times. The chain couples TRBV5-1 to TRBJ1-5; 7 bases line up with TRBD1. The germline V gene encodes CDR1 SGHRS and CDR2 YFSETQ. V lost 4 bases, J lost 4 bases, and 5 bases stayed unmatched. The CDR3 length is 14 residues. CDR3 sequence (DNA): TGCGCCAGCAGCGAAGGGACAGCTAATCAGCCCCAGCATTTT. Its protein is CASSEGTANQPQHF.

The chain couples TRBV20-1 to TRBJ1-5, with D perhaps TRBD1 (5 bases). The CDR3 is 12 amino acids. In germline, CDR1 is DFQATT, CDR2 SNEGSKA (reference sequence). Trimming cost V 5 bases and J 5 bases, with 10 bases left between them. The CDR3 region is CSAPREDQPQHF. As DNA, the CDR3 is TGCAGTGCTCCCAGGGAGGATCAGCCCCAGCATTTT.

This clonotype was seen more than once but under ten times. This chain's CDR3 is CSAISSYPPSYEQYF. CDR3 DNA: TGCAGTGCCATCTCCTCGTATCCCCCGTCCTACGAGCAGTACTTC. J is TRBJ2-7 and V is TRBV20-1, with unresolved D. CDR3 length: 15 amino acids. CDR1 DFQATT and CDR2 SNEGSKA come from the germline V gene (reference sequence). Deletions cut 6 bases from V and 1 base from J, with 19 bases between.

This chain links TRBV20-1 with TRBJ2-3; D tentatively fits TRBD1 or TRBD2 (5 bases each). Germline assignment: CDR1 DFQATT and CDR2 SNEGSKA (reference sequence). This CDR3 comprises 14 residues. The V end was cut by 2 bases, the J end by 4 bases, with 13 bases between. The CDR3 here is CSARPGARADTQYF. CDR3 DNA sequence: TGCAGTGCTAGACCCGGGGCGAGGGCAGATACGCAGTATTTT.

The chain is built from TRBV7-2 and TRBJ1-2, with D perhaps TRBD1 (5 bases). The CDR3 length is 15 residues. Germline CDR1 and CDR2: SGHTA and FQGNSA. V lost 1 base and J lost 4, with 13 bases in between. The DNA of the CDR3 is TGTGCCAGCAGCTTAGGCCCGGGGCAGACCTATGGCTACACCTTC. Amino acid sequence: CASSLGPGQTYGYTF.